The entry that follows covers one T cell receptor (beta chain) sequence. This clonotype was recorded at least ten times. Its antigen is not yet known. Per-base quality was not reported, and no clone a single base away is much larger than it. Receptor libraries were prepared by 5' RACE. Sequencing used an Illumina HiSeq 2500. A second PCR of about 6 to 12 cycles was run with a J-beta primer mix and a sample-barcoded 5' primer. A unique molecular identifier was introduced onto each TCR beta cDNA molecule by a template-switch 5' adaptor carrying 12 random nucleotides. Each sample yielded at least 2.5 million CDR3-containing paired-end reads. First-strand cDNA synthesis was performed from all RNA using the Mint cDNA synthesis kit, with priming by a TRBC-specific oligonucleotide. After uracil-DNA glycosylase treatment, a first 18-cycle PCR used universal primers M1SS and BC2_uni_R on all cDNA. The paper's processing steps were these. For normalization, 1 million high-quality reads, each with a distinct molecular identifier, were randomly selected from each sample. Instead of being binned into consensus sequences, reads that shared molecular identifiers were thrown out. MiTCR, with a Q25 quality threshold and the strictest error-elimination algorithm, was used for CDR3 identification, clonotype clustering and error correction. A nonparametric unseen species model using Euler transformation provided a lower-bound estimate of total TCR beta diversity. Clones were called with MiXCR by TCRdb after fastp trimmed the public reads at Q25, and only in-frame beta chains were retained. A single entry per CDR3 protein holds the most common genes and DNA from its merged rows. The V and J calls come from TCRdb's annotation, not from the publication. This sample lists about 650,000 distinct CDR3 sequences; about 34% were detected once. Together, the top ten hold just over 15% of the sample.

CDR1 LGHNA and CDR2 YSLEER are derived from the germline V gene. Compared with germline, V lacks 3 bases and J lacks 9 bases; bases without a gene match: 5. Spanning cysteine to phenylalanine, the CDR3 consists of 13 amino acids. Only the CDR3 portion is preserved as DNA: 39 bases, with reading frame beginning at the first base. The sample is drawn from a study of blood T cells in healthy people across ages (dated by TCRdb to between 2014 and 2016). For the wider study: In model experiments, roughly one uniquely barcoded TCR beta cDNA molecule per two T cells was captured by template switching. To track age-related changes in TCR beta repertoire diversity, the study relied on deep sequencing normalized with unique cDNA molecular identifiers. The study analyzed two additional independent replicas of 1 million unique cDNA reads from the same blood draw for two donors, one aged 18 to 30 and one aged 80 or older. To avoid experimental bias, donors of different ages were distributed randomly across sequencing lanes. Donors were grouped into four age groups: young (average approximately 15 years), middle-aged (around 39), aged (around 60) and long-lived (approximately 75).

Systemically healthy Caucasian individuals from Russia, over 30 in total and aged roughly 6 to 100 years, were included as donors. Around 10 milliliters of peripheral blood were drawn from each donor into EDTA-treated Vacutainer tubes. Ficoll-Paque density-gradient centrifugation was used to isolate PBMCs, with at least 7 million obtained per sample. Total RNA, at least 6 micrograms per sample, was extracted from PBMCs with Trizol reagent. For every donor, an aliquot of PBMCs went through flow cytometry to measure the percentages of naive CD45RAhigh/CD27high T cells. Overall results and qualifications from the work: Because profiling used bulk unsorted PBMCs, naive and antigen-experienced compartments could not be compared conclusively. Because the CMV infection status of the donors was unknown, age-related changes in expanded clonotypes may potentially have been confounded. Observed TCR beta diversity per million T cells fell roughly linearly with age, and a significant reduction was already apparent by age about 38. Compared with the aged group, more naive CD4+ T cells, fewer expanded clones and increased TCR diversity were shown by the long-lived group, suggesting age selection. Estimates of total diversity based on one million sequenced T cells were regarded as lower bounds and as underestimates. There was a strong correlation between observed TCR beta diversity and the percentage of naive T cells measured by flow cytometry.

This clonotype originated in a woman of 80 years or more in good health. Donor details come from another sample of the same person, matched by shared clones. Sequenced: blood. The chain is assembled from TRBV4-3 and TRBJ1-1; 9 central bases correspond to TRBD1. The DNA is as follows: TGCGCCAGCAGCCAGGACAGGGGCCTCCAAGCTTTCTTT. It is translated as CASSQDRGLQAFF.